The 18 T cell receptor beta chains reported below all come from one sample, sequenced in a study of T cell responses to AZD1222 COVID-19 vaccine. Sequenced by immunoSEQ multiplex PCR; TCRdb stores in-frame clones only, minus some. The table has some 170,000 clones, approximately 90% seen once. The source was peripheral blood, collected on day 0 of AZD1222 vaccination. The receptors shown here come from an adult in good health.

Concerning this clone itself: The sample carries other DNA sequences with the same CDR3. This chain joins TRBV6-5 and TRBJ1-5; D remains ambiguous. Trimming took 2 bases from V and 5 from J, leaving 7 bases between them. The CDR3 has 13 amino acids. Looked up from germline, CDR1 is MNHEY and CDR2 is SVGAGI. The CDR3 bases are TGTGCCAGCAGTTACAATGGAGATCAGCCCCAGCATTTT. Translation: CASSYNGDQPQHF.

This rearrangement joins TRBV11-3 to TRBJ2-3; 9 nucleotides align to TRBD2. V shed 5 bases and J 0 bases; nucleotides not matched to a gene: 3. Germline CDR1 reads SGHNT; CDR2 reads YENEEA. This CDR3 is 15 amino acids long. The CDR3 nucleotides are TGTGCCAGCAGCATAACTAGCGGGAGCACAGATACGCAGTATTTT. Encoded protein: CASSITSGSTDTQYF.

The chain uses TRBV6-6 and TRBJ1-1; D gene uncertain. Per the germline V gene, CDR1 is MNHNY and CDR2 is SVGAGI (reference sequence). CDR3 length equals 14 residues. Trimming left V 2 bases short and J 0 bases short, with 7 bases between. The CDR3 DNA reads as TGTGCCAGCAGTTACGGGGAGATGAACACTGAAGCTTTCTTT. Protein sequence: CASSYGEMNTEAFF.

The chain uses TRBV12-5 and TRBJ2-7, with D unresolved. V was cut by 5 bases and J by 4 bases, with 12 bases left in between. CDR3 length: 13 residues. Germline loops: CDR1 LGHNT, CDR2 FRNRAP. The CDR3 sequence is CASGTSSAYEQYF. The CDR3 DNA reads as TGTGCTAGTGGTACTTCCTCGGCTTACGAGCAGTACTTC. The full variable domain, completed using reference TRBV12-5 and TRBJ2-7, is DARVTQTPRHKVTEMGQEVTMRCQPILGHNTVFWYRQTMMQGLELLAYFRNRAPLDDSGMPKDRFSAEMPDATLATLKIQPSEPRDSAVYFCASGTSSAYEQYFGPGTRLTVT.

V usage is TRBV7-8 and J usage is TRBJ1-2, with 8 positions matching TRBD1. Germline trimming cut 3 bases from V and 4 bases from J; bases unmatched to any gene: 4. Germline values: CDR1 SGHVS, CDR2 FQNEAQ. The CDR3 is 14 amino acids. The CDR3 DNA follows: TGTGCCAGCAGCTTCGACAGGGGTATCTATGGCTACACCTTC. It codes for CASSFDRGIYGYTF.

The V and J genes are TRBV3-1 (or the pseudogene TRBV3-2) and TRBJ1-2, with D unclear. The CDR3 covers 15 residues. Trimming cost V 0 bases and J 7 bases, with 15 bases left between them. Germline V gene lookup returns CDR1 LGHDT and CDR2 YNNKEL (reference sequence). The CDR3 region has the DNA TGTGCCAGCAGCCAAGACAAGGTAGTATTTCCTGGCTACACCTTC. Protein product: CASSQDKVVFPGYTF.

CDR3 in DNA: TGTGCCAGCAGCCAAGACAGGTTAGCTACGCAAGCTTTCTTT. Protein: CASSQDRLATQAFF. The chain has TRBV6-4 and TRBJ1-1; a possible D gene is TRBD1 (6 bases). The ends were cut back, 6 bases at V and 9 bases at J, with 20 bases in the middle. Germline CDR1 and CDR2: MRHNA and SNTAGT. The CDR3 length is 14 residues.

V gene TRBV28 combines with J gene TRBJ1-6; D not resolved. This CDR3 spans 17 amino acids. The ends were cut back, 2 bases at V and 10 bases at J, with 21 bases in the middle. CDR1 is MDHEN, CDR2 SYDVKM, per germline. The CDR3 DNA reads as TGTGCCAGCAGTTTACCCCTCCCCTTAGGGTTAGAGTCACCCCTCCACTTT. Translating it yields CASSLPLPLGLESPLHF.

This clone was counted once. The chain carries TRBV12-3 or TRBV12-4 and TRBJ2-1; D possibly corresponds to TRBD1 (5 bases). This CDR3 has 13 amino acids. Trimming took 5 bases from V and 7 from J, leaving 12 bases between them. CDR3 DNA: TGTGCCAGCAGTCCAGGGCCCTTAAATGAGCAGTTCTTC. It yields the protein CASSPGPLNEQFF.

This sequence joins TRBV6-5 and TRBJ2-7, with 11 positions matching TRBD1. CDR3 size: 14 residues. The ends lost 5 bases at V and 2 bases at J; junction bases unmatched: 2. Germline lookup yields CDR1 MNHEY and CDR2 SVGAGI. DNA of the CDR3: TGTGCCAGCAGTCCGGGACAGGGGGCCTACGAGCAGTACTTC. This encodes CASSPGQGAYEQYF.

This clone was picked up one time. The chain recombines TRBV30 with TRBJ1-3, with 8 bases matching TRBD1. CDR1 GTSNPN and CDR2 SVGIG come from the germline V gene (reference sequence). The V and J ends lost 4 bases and 1 base, in that order; junction bases with no gene match: 6. The CDR3 totals 15 residues. For the CDR3, the DNA is TGTGCCTGGATTGGGACAGGCGAATCTGGAAACACCATATATTTT. It is translated as CAWIGTGESGNTIYF.

CDR3 residues: CASSSTSRDYEQYF. The CDR3 DNA is TGTGCCAGCAGCAGCACTTCCAGGGACTACGAGCAGTACTTC. The rearrangement uses TRBV7-9 and TRBJ2-7; maybe TRBD1 (5 bases). V was cut by 5 bases and J by 3 bases, with 14 bases left in between. The CDR3 totals 14 residues. Germline lookup yields CDR1 SEHNR and CDR2 FQNEAQ (reference sequence).

V is TRBV7-8 and J is TRBJ2-5; the D gene is possibly TRBD1 (6 bases). The CDR3 contains 15 residues. The V gene's germline CDR1 is SGHVS and CDR2 FQNEAQ. Deletions cut 5 bases from V and 4 bases from J, with 17 bases between. CDR3 nucleotide sequence: TGTGCCAGCAGCGCGCACAGGGTAAGGATAGAGACCCAGTACTTC. Translated, it gives CASSAHRVRIETQYF.

The chain uses TRBV7-2 and TRBJ1-1; D is perhaps TRBD1 (6 bases). Between the trimmed V and J ends, which lost 3 bases and 1 base, there was a span of 9 bases. Germline V CDR1 and CDR2: SGHTA, FQGNSA. CDR3 size: 14 residues. The chain's CDR3 is CASSFTGRNTEAFF. The CDR3 nucleotides read TGTGCCAGCAGCTTTACAGGGCGGAACACTGAAGCTTTCTTT.

The chain combines TRBV3-1 (or the pseudogene TRBV3-2) with TRBJ2-5, with D perhaps matching TRBD1 (6 bases). V lost 5 bases and J 9 bases, leaving 19 bases between the germline ends. The CDR3 contains 14 residues. From germline, CDR1 is LGHDT and CDR2 YNNKEL (reference sequence). This CDR3 is CASSTRDNRGAQYF. CDR3 in DNA: TGTGCCAGCAGCACCCGGGACAACCGAGGGGCCCAGTACTTC.

V usage is TRBV3-1 (or the pseudogene TRBV3-2) and J usage is TRBJ1-2; unclear D gene. Per germline, CDR1 LGHDT and CDR2 YNNKEL (reference sequence). The length of the CDR3 is 12 residues. The V end lost 5 bases, the J end lost 1 base, and 5 bases lay between the germline ends. The chain's CDR3 is CASSTLNYGYTF. Here the CDR3 DNA reads TGTGCCAGCAGCACACTTAACTATGGCTACACCTTC.

CDR3 loop: CASGGTAGFTQYF. CDR3 bases: TGTGCCAGCGGCGGGACAGCGGGTTTTACGCAGTATTTT. The chain uses TRBV2 and TRBJ2-3; D is possibly TRBD1 (7 bases). V was trimmed by 8 bases and J by 8 bases, leaving 17 bases between them. This CDR3 region has 13 residues. CDR1 is SNHLY and CDR2 is FYNNEI in the germline V gene.

This sequence joins TRBV25-1 and TRBJ2-1; the D is unclear. Looked up from germline, CDR1 is MGHDK and CDR2 is SYGVNS. CDR3 length: 11 residues. Trimming shortened V by 5 bases and J by 8 bases, and 7 bases separated the two germline ends. The CDR3 sequence is CASSQNYEQFF. DNA of the CDR3: TGTGCCAGCAGTCAGAACTATGAGCAGTTCTTC. Looking up the rest from reference TRBV25-1 and TRBJ2-1 gives the full variable domain: EADIYQTPRYLVIGTGKKITLECSQTMGHDKMYWYQQDPGMELHLIHYSYGVNSTEKGDLSSESTVSRIRTEHFPLTLESARPSHTSQYLCASSQNYEQFFGPGTRLTVL.